The 18 T cell receptor beta chains in this list originate from one sample, sequenced in a study of T cell repertoires in cytomegalovirus infection (dated by TCRdb to the late 2010s). Instrument used: Illumina HiSeq 1500. The public reads were quality trimmed at Q25 with fastp and then assembled into clones with MiXCR by TCRdb, keeping productive beta chains. Each entry is one CDR3 protein sequence, shown with its most common DNA and genes. The sample table contains about 490,000 distinct CDR3 sequences; only one count was recorded for around 10% of them. The ten largest clones capture around 9.6% of the sample. Sequenced input: PBMCs. These TCRs come from a human donor in good health (CMV status not recorded). Some clones in this sample may be carry-over from other donors' samples.

About this clonotype itself: This may come from a read error, since a much larger clone is one base off. The rearrangement joins TRBV18 to TRBJ2-5, with 7 bases fitting TRBD1. This CDR3 contains 13 residues. Germline lookup yields CDR1 KGHSH and CDR2 LQKENI. The CDR3 DNA is TGTGCCAACTCACCTCGGGACAGAGAGACCCAGTACTTC. It encodes CANSPRDRETQYF.

This clonotype was counted ten times or more. This chain joins TRBV11-2 and TRBJ2-7; perhaps D is TRBD1 or TRBD2 (5 bases each). V gave up 1 base and J gave up 2 bases, with 12 bases separating them. This CDR3 region has 15 residues. CDR1 SGHAT and CDR2 FQNNGV come from the germline V gene. The CDR3 region has the DNA TGTGCCAGCAGCTTAGTCCGGGACGGTCCCTACGAGCAGTACTTC. It is translated as CASSLVRDGPYEQYF.

This clonotype was counted a few times. The chain employs TRBV7-4 and TRBJ1-6; D is unresolved. This CDR3 comprises 14 residues. Germline V gives CDR1 SGHVT, CDR2 SQSDAQ. V lost 5 bases, J lost 7 bases, and 12 bases lay in between. The CDR3 coding sequence is TGTGCCAGCAGCCCCTCAGCAGCCAATTCACCCCTCCACTTT. Amino acid sequence: CASSPSAANSPLHF.

This clonotype occurred many times. V is TRBV7-2 and J is TRBJ1-1; TRBD1 might be the D (5 bases). The CDR3 totals 13 residues. Germline V gene lookup returns CDR1 SGHTA and CDR2 FQGNSA. Trimming left V 7 bases short and J 3 bases short, with 12 bases between. For the CDR3, the DNA is TGTGCCAGCATCCGGCGGGGGGACACTGAAGCTTTCTTT. Protein product: CASIRRGDTEAFF.

This clonotype was counted ten times or more. The CDR3 loop reads CASSFGQGTYNSPLHF. The DNA for the CDR3 is TGCGCCAGCAGCTTCGGGCAGGGGACCTATAATTCACCCCTCCACTTT. The chain recombines TRBV5-1 with TRBJ1-6; possible D gene TRBD1, 6 bases. From germline, CDR1 is SGHRS and CDR2 YFSETQ. V shed 2 bases and J shed 2 bases, with 11 bases lying between them. The CDR3 is made up of 16 amino acids.

This clonotype was detected only a few times. The J gene is TRBJ1-5, the V gene TRBV20-1, with D perhaps matching TRBD1 (6 bases). The CDR3 loop spans 15 amino acids. V shed 0 bases and J shed 5 bases, with 14 bases lying between them. CDR1 and CDR2 from the germline V gene are DFQATT and SNEGSKA (reference sequence). The CDR3 DNA reads TGCAGTGCTAGAGATGGGGGCAGGGTTGATCAGCCCCAGCATTTT. Translating gives CSARDGGRVDQPQHF.

This clonotype was counted only a few times. The chain employs TRBV3-1 and TRBJ1-2; possibly TRBD1 for D (6 bases). Deletions cut 0 bases from V and 0 bases from J, with 11 bases between. CDR3 size: 16 residues. CDR1 and CDR2 (germline): LGHDT, YNNKEL (reference sequence). The CDR3 DNA follows: TGTGCCAGCAGCCAAGAGGGGGCAGGGACTAACTATGGCTACACCTTC. This sequence encodes CASSQEGAGTNYGYTF.

This clonotype was detected many times. V usage is TRBV12-3 or TRBV12-4 and J usage is TRBJ2-7; 13 nucleotides match TRBD2. The CDR3 runs to 17 residues. V shed 4 bases and J 0 bases; nucleotides not matched to a gene: 6. The CDR3 DNA reads as TGTGCCAGCAGTTCCCCCCGGACTAGCGGGAGCTCCTACGAGCAGTACTTC. It specifies CASSSPRTSGSSYEQYF.

There are many counts of this clonotype. The chain links TRBV19 to TRBJ1-1, with D possibly TRBD1 on 5 matching bases. With 1 base removed from V and 5 bases from J, the gap between germline ends came to 14 bases. The CDR3 runs to 15 residues. Germline CDR1 is LNHDA and CDR2 is SQIVND (reference sequence). The CDR3 DNA reads as TGTGCCAGTAGTATAGTAACAGGTTCGGGTACTGAAGCTTTCTTT. This codes for CASSIVTGSGTEAFF.

This clonotype was seen many times. This chain connects TRBV29-1 to TRBJ2-2, with D possibly TRBD1 on 7 matching bases. The V gene's germline CDR1 is SQVTM and CDR2 ANQGSEA. Trimming stripped 6 bases from V and 6 bases from J, with 17 bases between. The CDR3 length is 14 residues. CDR3 sequence: CSVEGDSDAGELFF. In DNA form, the CDR3 reads TGCAGCGTGGAGGGGGACAGTGACGCCGGGGAGCTGTTTTTT.

This clonotype was seen many times. The CDR3 sequence is CASRGTGGANVLTF. In DNA form, the CDR3 reads TGTGCCAGCAGGGGGACAGGAGGGGCCAACGTCCTGACTTTC. The rearrangement links TRBV6-1 to TRBJ2-6; 8 nucleotides line up with TRBD1. The CDR3 loop spans 14 amino acids. The ends lost 6 bases at V and 4 bases at J; junction bases unmatched: 2. The germline CDR1 and CDR2 sequences are MNHNS and SASEGT.

This clonotype appeared many times. The genes are TRBV12-3 or TRBV12-4 and TRBJ1-1; D call uncertain. The CDR3 loop spans 11 amino acids. Trimming left V 5 bases short and J 8 bases short, with 9 bases between. CDR3 in amino acids: CASSPLTEAFF. As DNA, the CDR3 is TGTGCCAGCAGTCCCCTTACAGAAGCTTTCTTT.

The table lists this clonotype with many counts. V gene TRBV5-4 combines with J gene TRBJ1-2, with D tentatively TRBD1 (6 bases). CDR1 and CDR2 from the germline V gene are SGHNT and YYREEE (reference sequence). The CDR3 extends over 16 amino acids. V gave up 4 bases and J gave up 0 bases, with 16 bases separating them. In nucleotides, the CDR3 is TGTGCCAGCAGCCGGGTAGGGACACCTACTAACTATGGCTACACCTTC. It is translated as CASSRVGTPTNYGYTF.

The chain is built from TRBV7-9 and TRBJ1-6; 11 nucleotides align to TRBD1. The junction had 4 bases not matched to a gene; V was cut back by 6 bases and J by 0 bases. The CDR3 is 17 amino acids. Germline V gene data show CDR1 as SEHNR and CDR2 as FQNEAQ (reference sequence). The CDR3: CASSRDRGSSYNSPLHF. CDR3 DNA: TGTGCCAGCAGTCGGGACAGGGGGAGCTCCTATAATTCACCCCTCCACTTT.

The chain carries TRBV11-2 and TRBJ1-2; D remains ambiguous. Trimming removed 7 bases at V and 4 bases at J, with 16 bases between. The germline gives CDR1 SGHAT, CDR2 FQNNGV. The CDR3 consists of 14 residues. CDR3 DNA: TGTGCCAGCACTCGGATGGAGGGCCCCTATGGCTACACCTTC. Translated: CASTRMEGPYGYTF.

This clonotype was counted at least ten times. The chain couples TRBV7-3 to TRBJ1-1, with D tentatively TRBD1 (5 bases). The V gene's germline CDR1 is SGHTA and CDR2 FQGTGA. This CDR3 is built from 16 residues. The V end was cut by 0 bases, the J end by 3 bases, with 14 bases between. The CDR3 sequence: CASSLTGSGVDTEAFF. The CDR3 DNA reads TGTGCCAGCAGCTTAACAGGGTCGGGGGTCGACACTGAAGCTTTCTTT. Combining the CDR3 with reference TRBV7-3 and TRBJ1-1 gives the whole variable domain GAGVSQTPSNKVTEKGKYVELRCDPISGHTALYWYRQSLGQGPEFLIYFQGTGAADDSGLPNDRFFAVRPEGSVSTLKIQRTERGDSAVYLCASSLTGSGVDTEAFFGQGTRLTVV.

This clonotype was observed many times. J is TRBJ2-5 and V is TRBV6-1; 11 bases line up with TRBD1. The V gene end was trimmed by 5 bases and the J gene end by 3 bases; junction bases not matched to a gene: 11. The V gene's germline CDR1 is MNHNS and CDR2 SASEGT. There are 17 residues in the CDR3. CDR3 coding DNA: TGTGCCAGCAGTCCGGGACAGGGGGGACTCGGAGAAGAGACCCAGTACTTC. It encodes CASSPGQGGLGEETQYF.

This clonotype was observed a few times. J is TRBJ1-1 and V is TRBV5-4, with a possible D match to TRBD1 (6 bases). Germline loops: CDR1 SGHNT, CDR2 YYREEE (reference sequence). V was shortened by 4 bases and J by 2 bases, with 15 bases between the two germline ends. The CDR3 is made up of 15 amino acids. The CDR3 nucleotides read TGTGCCAGCAGCCTTGGAGGGGGGGGAAACACTGAAGCTTTCTTT. It codes for CASSLGGGGNTEAFF.